The present T cell receptor (beta chain) was sequenced within a study of blood T cell repertoires in COVID-19. About the study: From the United States, Italy and Spain came samples of acute and convalescent COVID-19. Sample material is recorded as cDNA or gDNA derived from T cells, B-cell-depleted T cells, or PBMCs.

The V and J ends lost 5 bases and 5 bases, in that order; junction bases with no gene match: 8. This CDR3 comprises 16 residues. Looked up from germline, CDR1 is KGHDR and CDR2 is SFDVKD. Original handling: Reference gene primer amplification gave nucleated cell count estimates. Assay used: immunoSEQ multiplex PCR; TCRdb lists only in-frame clones, some missing. V and J calls and clone size are as listed in that table; D and trimming were resolved from the DNA. The sample has some 270,000 clones, approximately 85% seen once. The TCR was taken from a woman between 65 and 79 years old with acute or convalescent COVID-19. Sequencing was carried out using peripheral blood. This chain links TRBV24-1 with TRBJ2-2, with 9 bases fitting TRBD1. Here the CDR3 reads CATSVSGTGRTGELFF. Written as DNA, the CDR3 is TGTGCCACCAGTGTTTCCGGGACAGGGAGGACCGGGGAGCTGTTTTTT.